This T cell receptor beta chain stems from a study of T cell responses to AZD1222 COVID-19 vaccine. Findings and caveats of the study: Spike regions recognized by vaccine-associated CD4 TCRs spanned the protein, led by 160-218 and 743-854. Repertoires were obtained solely post-peak T cell response. Females outnumbered males among donors, who were mostly white British; clonal diversity was possibly underestimated.

On this clone: Its target is unknown.

Germline assignment: CDR1 LGHNA and CDR2 YSLEER. This CDR3 comprises 16 residues. The V end lost 0 bases, the J end lost 3 bases, and 11 bases lay between the germline ends. Some clones are missing from TCRdb's copy, which holds only in-frame ones; the method was immunoSEQ multiplex PCR. The sample comprises over 150,000 clones, about 93% of which are singletons, and roughly 1% rests with the top ten. The clonotype comes from an adult who received the AZD1222 COVID-19 vaccine. V usage is TRBV4-3 and J usage is TRBJ1-4, with D perhaps TRBD1 (5 bases). The sample consisted of peripheral blood, taken 28 days after the second AZD1222 dose. The CDR3 protein is CASSQDPGVANEKLFF. Here the CDR3 DNA reads TGCGCCAGCAGCCAAGATCCGGGGGTTGCTAATGAAAAACTGTTTTTT.